The table lists the clone carrying this T cell receptor (beta chain) with a few counts. This sample was included in a study of T-cell reconstitution after alpha-beta-depleted transplantation in children. A library of TCRbeta sequences, prepared with unique molecular identifiers, was generated. TCRdb re-called the PCR reads with MiXCR, one entry per CDR3 protein. The repertoire has roughly 300,000 distinct CDR3 sequences, approximately 10% of them found once; the top ten carry more than 2%. The CDR3 spans 15 residues. Germline CDR1 reads SGHTA; CDR2 reads FQGNSA. Trimming cost V 4 bases and J 4 bases; bases outside gene matches: 6.

Sequencing was performed on PBMCs from the stem cell graft donor, taken from the stem cell graft. The chain has TRBV7-2 and TRBJ2-5, with 10 bases identical to TRBD2. The clonotype originates from a human donor who donated a stem cell graft to a child with acute lymphoblastic leukemia. The CDR3 protein is CASSSSGRRSETQYF. CDR3 nucleotide sequence: TGTGCCAGCAGCTCTAGCGGGAGACGGTCAGAGACCCAGTACTTC.